There are many counts of the clone carrying this T cell receptor beta chain. What it binds is not known. V was clipped by 2 bases and J by 6 bases; unmatched bases: 7. Germline lookup yields CDR1 SGHTA and CDR2 FQGNSA. The CDR3 has 15 residues. Molecular barcoded adaptors covering alpha/delta and beta/gamma chains were used on approximately 440 ng RNA. TCRdb itself ran the reads through MiXCR, one entry per CDR3 protein. This repertoire shows 60,000 or so distinct CDR3 sequences, roughly a fifth found once; its top ten account for about 11%. These data belong to a study of read filtering for tumor transcriptome and immune sequencing. Study conclusions and caveats: Approximately 80% of IR-seq clonotypes had one read, totaling about 3.3% of reads; RNA-seq: approximately 75% and 45%. Sorted CD138-negative bone marrow cells were not purified T cells.

The TCR comes from a donor at least 40 years old with multiple myeloma. The J gene is TRBJ2-3, the V gene TRBV7-2; the match to TRBD2 covers 8 bases. The sample taken for sequencing was a population of CD138-negative cells sorted from bone marrow. Here the CDR3 DNA reads TGTGCCAGCAGCTTACAGCGGGGGAGCTGGGATACGCAGTATTTT. Residues: CASSLQRGSWDTQYF.